The 10 T cell receptor beta chains below come from one sample, sequenced in a study of CD8 T cells in Susac syndrome. It was with random hexamers that roughly 0.5 to 1 ug RNA was reverse transcribed. A single record per CDR3 protein comes from TCRdb applying MiXCR to the immunoSEQ multiplex PCR reads. Of 110,000 to 150,000 distinct CDR3 sequences in the sample, around 94% were seen once. The sequencing sample was made of CD8+ T cells from PBMCs. The receptor source for this set is a human donor in good health.

The CDR3 loop reads CATSRDHPGAILGMNTEAFF. The CDR3 bases are TGTGCCACCAGCAGAGATCACCCGGGGGCGATTTTGGGGATGAACACTGAAGCTTTCTTT. The V gene is TRBV15, the J gene TRBJ1-1, with D possibly matching TRBD1 (6 bases). The CDR3 has 20 residues. Between the trimmed V and J ends, which lost 0 bases and 0 bases, there was a span of 23 bases. In germline, CDR1 is LNHNV, CDR2 YYDKDF (reference sequence).

The V call is TRBV7-9, the J call TRBJ1-2, with D possibly matching TRBD1 (6 bases). The CDR3 contains 14 residues. Germline V CDR1 and CDR2: SEHNR, FQNEAQ (reference sequence). Trimming removed 0 bases at V and 3 bases at J, with 8 bases between. CDR3 region: CASSLAEGDYGYTF. In DNA, the CDR3 is TGTGCCAGCAGCTTAGCCGAGGGGGACTATGGCTACACCTTC.

CDR3 sequence (DNA): TGTGCCAGCACCCCGGGACTAGCGGGAGCTGATACGCAGTATTTT. Translation gives CASTPGLAGADTQYF. The chain uses TRBV6-2 or TRBV6-3 and TRBJ2-3; TRBD2 matches at 14 bases. Germline V gives CDR1 MNHEY, CDR2 SVGEGT. After removal of 7 bases from V and 6 bases from J, the junction contained 6 bases not matched to a gene. The CDR3 has 15 amino acids.

This clonotype has only a few counts. The chain combines TRBV7-2 with TRBJ2-7; D gene unclear. V was shortened by 5 bases and J by 0 bases, with 5 bases between the two germline ends. Germline loops: CDR1 SGHTA, CDR2 FQGNSA. The length of the CDR3 is 12 residues. CDR3 protein: CASSIPSYEQYF. CDR3 bases: TGTGCCAGCAGCATCCCCTCCTACGAGCAGTACTTC.

This chain uses TRBV20-1 with TRBJ2-1; D gene unclear. Trimming cost V 6 bases and J 0 bases, with 21 bases left between them. From germline, CDR1 is DFQATT and CDR2 SNEGSKA (reference sequence). The CDR3 is 17 amino acids. CDR3 protein: CSAEGNPLGPSYNEQFF. The CDR3 nucleotides read TGCAGTGCCGAAGGAAACCCTTTGGGCCCCTCCTACAATGAGCAGTTCTTC.

V is TRBV6-2 or TRBV6-3 and J is TRBJ1-2; D is perhaps TRBD1 (6 bases). Trimming removed 0 bases from V and 3 bases from J, with 20 bases in between. Germline assignment: CDR1 MNHEY and CDR2 SVGEGT. The CDR3 extends over 18 amino acids. Here the CDR3 reads CASSYSMALGALDYGYTF. DNA for the CDR3: TGTGCCAGCAGTTACTCGATGGCCCTGGGGGCGCTAGACTATGGCTACACCTTC.

The rearrangement uses TRBV27 and TRBJ2-7; TRBD2 might be the D (5 bases). The CDR3 consists of 14 residues. Germline V gene lookup returns CDR1 MNHEY and CDR2 SMNVEV (reference sequence). Trimming shortened V by 3 bases and J by 0 bases, and 9 bases separated the two germline ends. The CDR3 bases are TGTGCCAGCAGTTTTCGGGGAAGCTCCTACGAGCAGTACTTC. This encodes CASSFRGSSYEQYF.

V and J are TRBV28 and TRBJ2-7; D possibly corresponds to TRBD1 (6 bases). Trimming shortened V by 1 base and J by 5 bases, and 21 bases separated the two germline ends. Germline V CDR1 and CDR2: MDHEN, SYDVKM. This CDR3 comprises 17 residues. CDR3 coding DNA: TGTGCCAGCAGTTTATTGGGGAGCCGGGACATAATCGACGAGCAGTACTTC. Its protein is CASSLLGSRDIIDEQYF.

The V call is TRBV27, the J call TRBJ1-2; 10 nucleotides agree with TRBD1. This CDR3 contains 15 residues. V shed 3 bases and J 8 bases; nucleotides not matched to a gene: 9. Germline V gene lookup returns CDR1 MNHEY and CDR2 SMNVEV (reference sequence). CDR3: CASSLGVTGGGGYTF. For the CDR3, the DNA is TGTGCCAGCAGTTTGGGCGTGACAGGGGGCGGGGGCTACACCTTC.

The CDR3 protein is CASSADAGTGNFEQYF. In DNA, the CDR3 is TGTGCCAGCAGCGCGGATGCCGGGACAGGGAATTTCGAGCAGTACTTC. The rearrangement uses TRBV9 and TRBJ2-7; TRBD1 matches at 9 bases. V lost 3 bases, J lost 6 bases, and 13 bases stayed unmatched. The V gene's germline CDR1 is SGDLS and CDR2 YYNGEE. The CDR3 is 16 residues long.